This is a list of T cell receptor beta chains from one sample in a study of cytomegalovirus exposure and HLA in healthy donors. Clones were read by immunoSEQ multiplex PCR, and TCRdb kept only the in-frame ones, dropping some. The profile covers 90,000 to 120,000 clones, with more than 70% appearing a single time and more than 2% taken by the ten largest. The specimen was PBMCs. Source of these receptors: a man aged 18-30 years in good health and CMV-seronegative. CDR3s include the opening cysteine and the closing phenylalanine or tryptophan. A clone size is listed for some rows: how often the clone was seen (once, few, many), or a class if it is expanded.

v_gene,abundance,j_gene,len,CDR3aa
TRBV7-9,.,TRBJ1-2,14,CASSLATENYGYTF
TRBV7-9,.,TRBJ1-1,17,CASSLDRAAGSDTEAFF
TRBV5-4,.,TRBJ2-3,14,CASSPRVVLDTQYF
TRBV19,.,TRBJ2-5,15,CASSIGLGQKETQYF
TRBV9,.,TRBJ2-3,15,CASSRPTSGGDTQYF
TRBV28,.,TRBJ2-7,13,CASRPQGSYEQYF
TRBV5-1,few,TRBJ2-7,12,CASGEGRYEQYF
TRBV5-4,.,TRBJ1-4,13,CASSLPGSEKLFF
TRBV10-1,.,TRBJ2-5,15,CATQRTSGFQETQYF
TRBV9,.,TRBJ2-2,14,CASSDSVVAGELFF
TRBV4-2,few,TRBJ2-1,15,CASSQDDRTDNEQFF
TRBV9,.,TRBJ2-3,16,CASSHVAGGRPDTQYF
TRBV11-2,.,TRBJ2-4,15,CASSSGLAGKNIQYF
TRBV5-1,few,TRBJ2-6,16,CASSLERRSGANVLTF
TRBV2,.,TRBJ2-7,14,CAGHSGGSSYEQYF
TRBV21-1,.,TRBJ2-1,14,CASSGHSGDNEQFF
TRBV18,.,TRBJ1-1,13,CASVGISYTEAFF
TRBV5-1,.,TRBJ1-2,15,CASSFSGTGGYGYTF
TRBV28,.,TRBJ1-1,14,CASSLLTGNTEAFF
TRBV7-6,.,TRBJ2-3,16,CASSLVRRGPTDTQYF
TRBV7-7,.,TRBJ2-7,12,CASSPGTHEQYF
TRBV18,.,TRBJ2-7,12,CASTIGQGDQYF